This T cell receptor (beta chain) was recorded in a study of blood T cell repertoires in COVID-19. Using immunoSEQ multiplex PCR, the repertoire was profiled, and TCRdb retains in-frame clones only, with some absent. The data contain about 280,000 clones, 82% of them singletons. Germline V gives CDR1 LGHNA, CDR2 YNFKEQ. Trimming at V came to 2 bases and at J to 5 bases, leaving 15 bases not matched to a gene. The CDR3 spans 18 residues. The receptor comes from a man aged 40-49 years who had been exposed to COVID-19. The sequenced sample consisted of PBMCs or T cells enriched from blood (not recorded which). V usage is TRBV4-2 and J usage is TRBJ1-2; 9 bases are a match to TRBD1. The CDR3 here is CASSQLGQGRHRSYGYTF. CDR3 DNA: TGTGCCAGCAGCCAACTTGGACAGGGGAGACACCGGTCTTATGGCTACACCTTC.